The present TCR beta chain was sequenced within a study of blood T cell repertoires in COVID-19. Looking at the study overall: Researchers got acute and convalescent COVID-19 samples from the United States, Italy and Spain.

This clone was recorded a few times. How the authors handled the data: Reference gene primer amplification gave estimated nucleated cell counts. Produced via immunoSEQ multiplex PCR; TCRdb's table is partial and in-frame only. V and J calls and clone size are those listed in that table; D and trimming were worked out from the DNA. The table has about 98,000 clones, 70% to 80% seen once. Germline CDR1 and CDR2: MDHEN and SYDVKM. This CDR3 is 15 amino acids long. Trimming cost V 5 bases and J 2 bases; bases outside gene matches: 2. This chain uses TRBV28 with TRBJ2-1; 11 bases are shared with TRBD2. The sample consisted of peripheral blood. This TCR was recovered from a man aged 65 to 85 with acute or convalescent COVID-19. The CDR3 reads CASSTSGGAYNEQFF. The CDR3 coding sequence is TGTGCCAGCAGTACTAGCGGGGGAGCCTACAATGAGCAGTTCTTC.